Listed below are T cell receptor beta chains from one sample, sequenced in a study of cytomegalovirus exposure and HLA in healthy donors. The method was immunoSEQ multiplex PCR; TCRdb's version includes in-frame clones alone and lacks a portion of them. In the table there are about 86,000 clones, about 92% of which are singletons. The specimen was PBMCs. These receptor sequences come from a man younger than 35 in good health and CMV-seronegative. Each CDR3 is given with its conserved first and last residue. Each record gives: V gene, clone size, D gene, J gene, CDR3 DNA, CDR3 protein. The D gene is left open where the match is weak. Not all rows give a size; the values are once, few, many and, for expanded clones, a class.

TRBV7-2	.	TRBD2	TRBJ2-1	TGTGCCAGCAGCCCCCGAGCGGGAGTAGGCAATGAGCAGTTCTTC	CASSPRAGVGNEQFF
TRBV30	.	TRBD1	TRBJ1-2	TGTGCCTGGAGTGTCCCGGGACAGTTCTATGGCTACACCTTC	CAWSVPGQFYGYTF
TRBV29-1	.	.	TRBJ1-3	TGCAGCACCCTGGGGAGTCGCGCTGGAAACACCATATATTTT	CSTLGSRAGNTIYF
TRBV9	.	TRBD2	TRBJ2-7	TGTGCCAGCAGCCAAAATCCGACTAGCGCTACCTACGAGCAGTACTTC	CASSQNPTSATYEQYF
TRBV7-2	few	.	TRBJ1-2	TGTGCCAGCAGCTTAGTGCAGGTCTATGGCTACACCTTC	CASSLVQVYGYTF
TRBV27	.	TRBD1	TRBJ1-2	TGTGCCAGCAGCCCCCGCCGGGACAGAAACTATGGCTACACCTTC	CASSPRRDRNYGYTF
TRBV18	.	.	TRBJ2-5	TGTGCCAGCTCACCACAATACAGTCGAGAGACCCAGTACTTC	CASSPQYSRETQYF
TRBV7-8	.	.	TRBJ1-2	TGTGCCAGCAGCTTAGGCCAGGCAGCTATCTCCGATGGCTACACCTTC	CASSLGQAAISDGYTF
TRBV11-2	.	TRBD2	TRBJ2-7	TGTGCCAGCAGCTCCATAGCGGGGGAGAACCACGAGCAGTACTTC	CASSSIAGENHEQYF
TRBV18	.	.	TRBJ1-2	TGTGCCAGCTCACTACGACAGGCACATTCCAGCTATGGCTACACCTTC	CASSLRQAHSSYGYTF
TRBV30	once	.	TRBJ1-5	TGTGCCTGGAGCGGGGGGGCGGAACGGCAGCCCCAGCATTTT	CAWSGGAERQPQHF
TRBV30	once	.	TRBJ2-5	TGTGCCTGGAGTGTTGGGACTCTACAAGAGACCCAGTACTTC	CAWSVGTLQETQYF
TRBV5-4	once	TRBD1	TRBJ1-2	TGTGCCAGCAGCTGGACAGGGGGCTCCGGTCCCTATGGCTACACCTTC	CASSWTGGSGPYGYTF
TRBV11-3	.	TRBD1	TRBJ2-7	TGTGCCAGCAGCTTAGATGCAGGGACAGGGTCTCTCGAGCAGTACTTC	CASSLDAGTGSLEQYF
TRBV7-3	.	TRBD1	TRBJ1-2	TGTGCCAGCAGCTTAAGTCCAGGGGGTGGGTATGGCTACACCTTC	CASSLSPGGGYGYTF
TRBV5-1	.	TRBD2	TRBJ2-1	TGCGCCAGCAGCTTTCTAGGAGCGGGAGTATCCCACAATGAGCAGTTCTTC	CASSFLGAGVSHNEQFF
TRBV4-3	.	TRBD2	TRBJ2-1	TGCGCCAGCAGCCAAGGCTCCTTACTAGCGGGAGTTTCCTACAATGAGCAGTTCTTC	CASSQGSLLAGVSYNEQFF
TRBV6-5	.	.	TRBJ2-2	TGTGCCAGCAGTTTCAACGGGGAGCTGTTTTTT	CASSFNGELFF
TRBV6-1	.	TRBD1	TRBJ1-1	TGTGCCAGCAGTGGGGACAGAATTAACACTGAAGCTTTCTTT	CASSGDRINTEAFF
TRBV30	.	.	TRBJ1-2	TGTGCCTGGAGTGTGAGGTACCTTCAGGGGCCCGGTACCTTC	CAWSVRYLQGPGTF
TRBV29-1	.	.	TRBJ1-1	TGCAGCGTGCAGGGGAGAATGAACACTGAAGCTTTCTTT	CSVQGRMNTEAFF
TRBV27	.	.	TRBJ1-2	TGTGCCAGCAGTTTATCGAAGCTGCCTCGACAGGCCCCCCACTATGGCTACACCTTC	CASSLSKLPRQAPHYGYTF
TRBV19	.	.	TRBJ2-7	TGTGCCAGTAGTAACTGGGGGGGGCTCTACGAGCAGTACTTC	CASSNWGGLYEQYF
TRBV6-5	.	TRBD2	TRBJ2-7	TGTGCCAGCAAACGGCGTGGACGGGGGGCCTACGAGCAGTACTTC	CASKRRGRGAYEQYF
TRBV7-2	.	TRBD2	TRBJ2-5	TGTGCCAGCAGCTTATTCGGGAGGCGGGTCCAAGAGACCCAGTACTTC	CASSLFGRRVQETQYF
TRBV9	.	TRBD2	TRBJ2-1	TGTGCCAGCAGCGTTCCCGGGACTAGCGGGAGCCTCGGTTACAATGAGCAGTTCTTC	CASSVPGTSGSLGYNEQFF
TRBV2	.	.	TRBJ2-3	TGTGCCAGCAGTCTTGTCACAGATACGCAGTATTTT	CASSLVTDTQYF
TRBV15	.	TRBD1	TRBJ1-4	TGTGCCACCAGCAGGTCCTCGACAGGGGGCAGGCGTGAAAAACTGTTTTTT	CATSRSSTGGRREKLFF
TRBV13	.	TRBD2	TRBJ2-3	TGTGCCAGCAGCTTAGTAGGTTTGACTAGCGGATACACAGATACGCAGTATTTT	CASSLVGLTSGYTDTQYF
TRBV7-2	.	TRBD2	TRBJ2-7	TGTGCCAGCAGCTCCCAAGCATCCGGGACTAGCGGGAGGGCCTACGAGCAGTACTTC	CASSSQASGTSGRAYEQYF
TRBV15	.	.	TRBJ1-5	TGTGCCACCAGCAGGTTGAAGGGGTATCAGCCCCAGCATTTT	CATSRLKGYQPQHF
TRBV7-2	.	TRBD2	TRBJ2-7	TGTGCCAGCAGCCCGACTAGCGGGAAAGACGAGCAGTACTTC	CASSPTSGKDEQYF
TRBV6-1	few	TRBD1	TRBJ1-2	TGTGCCAGCAGTGAAGAAGGGGGGACAGCTAACTATGGCTACACCTTC	CASSEEGGTANYGYTF
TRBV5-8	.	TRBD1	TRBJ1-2	TGTGCCAGCAGCTTCAGGGACAGGGTGGGCTATGGCTACACCTTC	CASSFRDRVGYGYTF
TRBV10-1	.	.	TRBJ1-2	TGCGCCAGCAGGGGACACTACACCTTC	CASRGHYTF
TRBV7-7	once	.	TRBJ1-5	TGTGCTAGCTTCCCCGCTGGGGCCCTAGTAGCTTGGGTGATGCCCCAGCATTTT	CASFPAGALVAWVMPQHF
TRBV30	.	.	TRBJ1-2	TGTGCCTGGGCGCTGGGGGCCCGGCTAGGCTACACCTTC	CAWALGARLGYTF
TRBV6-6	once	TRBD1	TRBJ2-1	TGTGCCAGCAGTAGGAGGACAGGGGAAGAAAAGTTCTTC	CASSRRTGEEKFF